Listed here is a single T cell receptor beta chain. Enrolled during active infection, Seattle patients were then followed longitudinally. This specimen belongs to a study of blood T cell repertoires in COVID-19. After removal of 1 base from V and 0 bases from J, the junction contained 5 bases not matched to a gene. This CDR3 contains 18 residues. In germline, CDR1 is SGHRS, CDR2 YFSETQ. Some clones are missing from TCRdb's copy, which holds only in-frame ones; the method was immunoSEQ multiplex PCR. This table has 250,000 to 300,000 clones, approximately 86% appearing once. What was sequenced was peripheral blood. The receptor was isolated from a woman in her seventies with COVID-19, enrolled during active disease. The chain recombines TRBV5-1 with TRBJ2-2; 11 bases line up with TRBD2. The DNA of the CDR3 is TGCGCCAGCAGCTTGTTGATTAGCGGGGGGGCGAACACCGGGGAGCTGTTTTTT. Its translation is CASSLLISGGANTGELFF.